This T cell receptor (beta chain) was captured in a study of cytomegalovirus exposure and HLA in healthy donors. Findings and caveats of the study: Several V segments, TRBV6-2 and TRBV6-3 among them, could not be told apart and were dropped. Immune exposure was documented only through CMV serostatus.

PCR amplification relied on 60 Vbeta primers (plus 13 Jbeta primers). Sequenced by immunoSEQ multiplex PCR; TCRdb stores in-frame clones only, minus some. Of about 160,000 clones listed, 80% are singletons. CDR3 length: 16 amino acids. The ends lost 5 bases at V and 7 bases at J; junction bases unmatched: 13. CDR1 is MNHEY and CDR2 is SMNVEV in the germline V gene (reference sequence). Donors showed nominal health when sampled, although they likely had unrecorded immune exposures. This clone has a handful of counts. Its matching antigen is unknown. The TCR originated in a young man in good health and CMV-seronegative. Sequenced material: PBMCs. The chain employs TRBV27 and TRBJ2-2; 7 bases fit TRBD2. The CDR3 reads CASSLLSSGTGGELFF. Written as DNA, the CDR3 is TGTGCCAGCAGTCTCCTATCTAGCGGTACTGGCGGGGAGCTGTTTTTT.